This T cell receptor (beta chain) was recovered during a study of blood T cells in healthy people across ages. The V gene's germline CDR1 is DFQATT and CDR2 SNEGSKA (reference sequence). CDR3 length equals 15 residues. Trimming left V 3 bases short and J 0 bases short, with 15 bases between. Whole-study findings and limits: There were more naive CD4+ cells and higher diversity in long-lived donors than in aged donors.

This clonotype was counted a few times. Its antigen is still unknown. The use of a sample-barcoded 5' primer and a J-beta primer mix characterized a second PCR of about 7 to 12 cycles. TCRdb called the 5' RACE reads again in MiXCR, with one record for every CDR3 protein. The table records about 800,000 distinct CDR3 sequences, around a quarter of them present only once. This sample was shared with a second study, whose subject was T cells of mothers and their children. Turning to that study: Reads recorded for TCR beta CDR3 numbered over 9 million per mother and approximately 2.9 million per child.

The TCR comes from a boy aged 5-17 years in good health. This rearrangement joins TRBV20-1 to TRBJ2-7, with D perhaps TRBD1 or TRBD2 (5 bases each). Sequencing input: blood. CDR3 protein: CSASDPRGASYEQYF. The CDR3 DNA reads as TGCAGTGCTAGTGATCCGAGAGGGGCCTCCTACGAGCAGTACTTC.